This T cell receptor (beta chain) was identified in a study of early T cells in non-severe SARS-CoV-2 infection. In TCRdb, the 5' RACE reads were re-called with MiXCR into one record per CDR3 protein. The sample yields about 83,000 distinct CDR3 sequences, 10% seen once. Germline V gene data show CDR1 as LNHDA and CDR2 as SQIVND (reference sequence). J was trimmed by 1 base and V by 3 bases; bases with no gene match: 6. The CDR3 totals 16 residues. The sequence was obtained from an adult who was a healthcare worker with PCR-confirmed SARS-CoV-2 infection or an uninfected control (not recorded which). Sample: whole blood, taken at baseline. The V and J genes are TRBV19 and TRBJ1-5, with 7 nucleotides matching TRBD1. CDR3 residues: CASSIPEGASNQPQHF. Here the CDR3 DNA reads TGTGCCAGTAGTATTCCTGAGGGGGCCAGCAATCAGCCCCAGCATTTT. Looking up the rest from reference TRBV19 and TRBJ1-5 gives the full variable domain: DGGITQSPKYLFRKEGQNVTLSCEQNLNHDAMYWYRQDPGQGLRLIYYSQIVNDFQKGDIAEGYSVSREKKESFPLTVTSAQKNPTAFYLCASSIPEGASNQPQHFGDGTRLSIL.